The 21 T cell receptor beta chains reported below all come from one sample, sequenced in a study of PD-1 blockade in classical Hodgkin lymphoma. Method: immunoSEQ multiplex PCR; TCRdb's copy keeps in-frame clones and lacks some. The sample has almost 100,000 clones, 80% to 95% seen once. Autologous stem cell transplantation was followed by relapse in every patient, and brentuximab vedotin exposure varied. The sample was peripheral blood mononuclear cells (PBMCs), taken at baseline. Receptor source: a human donor with classical Hodgkin lymphoma.

This chain links TRBV6-5 with TRBJ1-2, with TRBD1 matching 7 bases. CDR1 and CDR2 (germline): MNHEY, SVGAGI. J gave up 3 bases and V 6 bases, and 7 bases lay outside the gene matches. This CDR3 is built from 14 residues. CDR3 protein: CASSDREFYYGYTF. CDR3 DNA sequence: TGTGCCAGCAGCGACAGGGAATTCTACTATGGCTACACCTTC.

J is TRBJ2-1 and V is TRBV19; D is uncertain. The CDR3 spans 16 residues. The germline V and J ends were trimmed by 10 bases and 0 bases, with 19 bases remaining between them. Germline V CDR1 and CDR2: LNHDA, SQIVND (reference sequence). The CDR3 here is CATRLGLLSSYNEQFF. CDR3 nucleotides: TGTGCCACTAGACTTGGATTACTAAGCTCCTACAATGAGCAGTTCTTC.

CDR3 region: CASSPSGGFVGYTF. The DNA of the CDR3 is TGTGCCAGCTCACCGTCAGGGGGATTCGTTGGCTACACCTTC. The gene calls are TRBV18 and TRBJ1-2; 7 bases agree with TRBD1. J was trimmed by 7 bases and V by 3 bases; bases with no gene match: 8. This CDR3 has 14 residues. Germline assignment: CDR1 KGHSH and CDR2 LQKENI.

This sequence joins TRBV5-1 and TRBJ2-1, with D possibly being TRBD2 (5 bases). Germline CDR1 is SGHRS and CDR2 is YFSETQ. V was pared by 4 bases and J by 3 bases, with 8 bases between. CDR3 length: 13 amino acids. The chain's CDR3 is CASSETSYNEQFF. The CDR3 nucleotides read TGCGCCAGCAGCGAAACTAGCTACAATGAGCAGTTCTTC.

The chain uses TRBV11-3 and TRBJ2-2; a possible D gene is TRBD1 (6 bases). This CDR3 is built from 15 residues. Germline-derived CDR1 and CDR2 are SGHNT and YENEEA. The germline V and J ends were trimmed by 5 bases and 1 base, with 11 bases remaining between them. The CDR3 region is CASSRRTENTGELFF. CDR3 in DNA: TGTGCCAGCAGCCGCCGGACAGAGAACACCGGGGAGCTGTTTTTT.

Only a few counts were recorded for this clone. The V and J genes are TRBV4-2 and TRBJ1-1; D is undetermined. Germline CDR1 reads LGHNA; CDR2 reads YNFKEQ. V lost 3 bases and J lost 8, with 10 bases in between. CDR3 length: 12 residues. CDR3 nucleotides: TGTGCCAGCAGCCAGCCAGCGATCGAAGCTTTCTTT. Amino acids: CASSQPAIEAFF.

This clone was found once. The V gene is TRBV14, the J gene TRBJ2-7, with D hard to call. The ends were cut back, 1 base at V and 0 bases at J, with 10 bases in the middle. The V gene's germline CDR1 is SGHDN and CDR2 FVKESK. The CDR3 is 15 amino acids. CDR3 loop: CASSQGRGFSYEQYF. The CDR3 DNA is TGTGCCAGCAGCCAAGGTCGAGGTTTCTCCTACGAGCAGTACTTC.

The table lists this clone with a count of one. CDR3 sequence (DNA): TGCAGCGTTGAACAGGGGGGTGAGCAGTTCTTC. Protein product: CSVEQGGEQFF. The chain has TRBV29-1 and TRBJ2-1; D is perhaps TRBD1 (7 bases). CDR1 and CDR2 (germline): SQVTM, ANQGSEA. This CDR3 is 11 amino acids long. The germline V and J ends were trimmed by 2 bases and 9 bases, with 8 bases remaining between them.

The genes are TRBV7-9 and TRBJ2-7, with 9 bases identical to TRBD1. V trimming: 5 bases; J trimming: 3 bases; junction bases outside the gene matches: 5. Looked up from germline, CDR1 is SEHNR and CDR2 is FQNEAQ (reference sequence). CDR3 length equals 14 residues. The CDR3 DNA reads as TGTGCCAGCAGCATGGGACAGGGCGACTACGAGCAGTACTTC. This translates into CASSMGQGDYEQYF.

V and J are TRBV11-3 and TRBJ1-1, with D possibly TRBD1 on 6 matching bases. The CDR3 totals 18 residues. Germline V gene data show CDR1 as SGHNT and CDR2 as YENEEA. The V end lost 7 bases, the J end lost 1 base, and 25 bases lay between the germline ends. The chain's CDR3 is CASTVKGGQALGNTEAFF. CDR3 DNA sequence: TGTGCCAGCACCGTAAAGGGGGGACAAGCCCTTGGGAACACTGAAGCTTTCTTT.

The gene calls are TRBV11-2 and TRBJ1-2, with D possibly TRBD1 on 5 matching bases. V was cut by 11 bases and J by 5 bases, with 18 bases left in between. This CDR3 contains 13 residues. Germline assignment: CDR1 SGHAT and CDR2 FQNNGV. As DNA, the CDR3 is TGTGCCGTCCCAGGAGGGGAGGAGTATGGCTACACCTTC. It codes for CAVPGGEEYGYTF.

CDR3 sequence (DNA): TGTGCCAGCAGCGTAGGTCTAGCGGGAGGCGGGGAGACCCAGTACTTC. Residues: CASSVGLAGGGETQYF. V usage is TRBV9 and J usage is TRBJ2-5; 11 positions match TRBD2. There are 16 residues in the CDR3. From germline, CDR1 is SGDLS and CDR2 YYNGEE. J gave up 5 bases and V 0 bases, and 6 bases lay outside the gene matches. The whole variable domain, remainder taken from reference TRBV9 and TRBJ2-5, is DSGVTQTPKHLITATGQRVTLRCSPRSGDLSVYWYQQSLDQGLQFLIQYYNGEERAKGNILERFSAQQFPDLHSELNLSSLELGDSALYFCASSVGLAGGGETQYFGPGTRLLVL.

This chain links TRBV19 with TRBJ2-7, with D unclear. V was trimmed by 3 bases and J by 0 bases, leaving 9 bases between them. The CDR3 covers 14 residues. Looked up from germline, CDR1 is LNHDA and CDR2 is SQIVND (reference sequence). CDR3 sequence (DNA): TGTGCCAGTAGTATTTCCAGAAGCTCCTACGAGCAGTACTTC. Its translation: CASSISRSSYEQYF.

The chain carries TRBV6-1 and TRBJ2-2, with a possible D match to TRBD1 (6 bases). V was trimmed by 7 bases and J by 4 bases, leaving 13 bases between them. CDR1 MNHNS and CDR2 SASEGT come from the germline V gene. The CDR3 is 14 residues long. This CDR3 is CASIINRATGELFF. In DNA, the CDR3 is TGTGCCAGCATAATCAACAGGGCCACCGGGGAGCTGTTTTTT.

The table lists this clone with a count of one. The chain recombines TRBV21-1 with TRBJ2-4; TRBD2, the table's D call, was not compared with the DNA. TRBV21-1 is shown as a pseudogene. The CDR3 covers 17 residues. CDR3: CASSKRAGGSAKNIQYF. The CDR3 region has the DNA TGTGCCAGCAGCAAACGAGCGGGGGGATCGGCCAAAAACATTCAGTACTTC.

V is TRBV27 and J is TRBJ2-2, with 10 positions matching TRBD2. Germline CDR1 reads MNHEY; CDR2 reads SMNVEV (reference sequence). Trimming cost V 2 bases and J 7 bases; bases outside gene matches: 7. The CDR3 totals 16 residues. In DNA form, the CDR3 reads TGTGCCAGCAGTTTAAGGAGCGGGAGGGCTGGCGGGGAGCTGTTTTTT. As protein: CASSLRSGRAGGELFF.

V gene TRBV5-6 combines with J gene TRBJ2-3, with D perhaps TRBD1 or TRBD2 (5 bases each). Trimming removed 4 bases from V and 5 bases from J, with 17 bases in between. Per germline, CDR1 SGHDT and CDR2 YYEEEE. This CDR3 has 15 amino acids. The chain's CDR3 is CASSHPGRSRDTQYF. DNA of the CDR3: TGTGCCAGCAGCCACCCGGGACGGAGCCGAGATACGCAGTATTTT.

This clone was picked up one time. The V gene is TRBV11-3, the J gene TRBJ1-1; D uncertain. The germline gives CDR1 SGHNT, CDR2 YENEEA. The CDR3 runs 15 residues. Deletions cut 0 bases from V and 1 base from J, with 9 bases between. CDR3 region: CASSLEGGGNTEAFF. The DNA for the CDR3 is TGTGCCAGCAGCTTAGAGGGTGGCGGGAACACTGAAGCTTTCTTT.

The chain is built from TRBV29-1 and TRBJ1-3; D not resolved. The CDR3 has 13 residues. Germline-derived CDR1 and CDR2 are SQVTM and ANQGSEA. V lost 2 bases, J lost 2 bases, and 7 bases lay in between. For the CDR3, the DNA is TGCAGCGTTGAACGGTACACTGGAAACACCATATATTTT. Translation: CSVERYTGNTIYF.

The chain joins TRBV7-2 to TRBJ1-1; 8 bases align to TRBD1. J was trimmed by 5 bases and V by 0 bases; bases with no gene match: 8. The CDR3 has 16 amino acids. CDR1 SGHTA and CDR2 FQGNSA come from the germline V gene. Here the CDR3 DNA reads TGTGCCAGCAGCTTAGCCCCAGGGGGCGTTTGGACTGAAGCTTTCTTT. Translation: CASSLAPGGVWTEAFF.

V usage is TRBV6-4 and J usage is TRBJ2-2, with D unresolved. The CDR3 covers 13 residues. Trimming shortened V by 6 bases and J by 1 base, and 6 bases separated the two germline ends. Germline V gives CDR1 MRHNA, CDR2 SNTAGT. The DNA of the CDR3 is TGTGCCAGCAGGCTGCAGAACACCGGGGAGCTGTTTTTT. Translated, it gives CASRLQNTGELFF.